The T cell receptor (beta chain) described here comes from a study of shared clonotypes between healthy human individuals. Caucasian adults living in Nashville, Tennessee, provided all samples. Study-wide points: Sampling covered blood only; tissue repertoires likely differ. Large sequencing depth failed to make sorted-subset sequencing complete, rarefaction showed.

The germline V gene encodes CDR1 MNHEY and CDR2 SMNVEV (reference sequence). The CDR3 totals 15 residues. The V gene end was trimmed by 4 bases and the J gene end by 3 bases; junction bases not matched to a gene: 8. Details on this clone: Its antigen is not known.

Sorted-subset replicate PCR reactions were performed with approximately 200 ng DNA, corresponding to roughly 29,000 T cell genomes. TCRdb keeps only in-frame clones here, not all; method: immunoSEQ multiplex PCR. Among more than 2 million clones listed, roughly 95% were seen once. The material sequenced was naive CD4+ T cells sorted from blood. Subset noted: CD45RA+ positively selected. The J gene is TRBJ1-2, the V gene TRBV27; 7 nucleotides line up with TRBD1. This clonotype originated in a man in his late teens or twenties in good health. CDR3 sequence: CASSSPAGGDYGYTF. The CDR3 region has the DNA TGTGCCAGCAGTTCCCCTGCAGGGGGGGACTATGGCTACACCTTC.